This T cell receptor beta chain was obtained from a study of PD-1 blockade in classical Hodgkin lymphoma. Study results and limitations: Significant TCR diversity gains by C4D1 occurred in CD4+ but not CD8+ cells. Patients who responded completely had about the same baseline diversity as newly diagnosed patients.

Data came from immunoSEQ multiplex PCR; TCRdb stores just in-frame clones and leaves some out. The table lists around 30,000 clones, about two thirds of them singletons. V gave up 6 bases and J gave up 5 bases; unmatched junction bases: 11. The CDR3 has 15 residues. Germline CDR1 is MNHEY and CDR2 is SMNVEV (reference sequence). Relapse after autologous stem cell transplantation occurred in every patient, and brentuximab vedotin exposure varied. As concerns this clone: Its target is unknown.

This sequence was found in a human donor with classical Hodgkin lymphoma. Sequences were derived from peripheral blood mononuclear cells (PBMCs), sampled before the second cycle of nivolumab. The chain has TRBV27 and TRBJ2-3; 7 nucleotides agree with TRBD2. The CDR3 loop reads CASRAPGGMGDTQYF. DNA for the CDR3: TGTGCCAGCAGGGCTCCGGGGGGAATGGGAGATACGCAGTATTTT.